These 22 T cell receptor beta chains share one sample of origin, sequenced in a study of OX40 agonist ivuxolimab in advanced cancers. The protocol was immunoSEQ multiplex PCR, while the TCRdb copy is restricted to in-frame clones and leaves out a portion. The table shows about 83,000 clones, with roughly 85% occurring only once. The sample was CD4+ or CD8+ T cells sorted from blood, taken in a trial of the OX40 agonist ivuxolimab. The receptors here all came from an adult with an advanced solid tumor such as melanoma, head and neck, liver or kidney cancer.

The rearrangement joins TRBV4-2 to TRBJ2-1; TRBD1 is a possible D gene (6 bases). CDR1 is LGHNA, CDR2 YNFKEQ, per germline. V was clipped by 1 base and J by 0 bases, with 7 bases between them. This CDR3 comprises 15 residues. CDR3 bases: TGTGCCAGCAGCCAAGGAGGGGGCTCCTACAATGAGCAGTTCTTC. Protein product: CASSQGGGSYNEQFF.

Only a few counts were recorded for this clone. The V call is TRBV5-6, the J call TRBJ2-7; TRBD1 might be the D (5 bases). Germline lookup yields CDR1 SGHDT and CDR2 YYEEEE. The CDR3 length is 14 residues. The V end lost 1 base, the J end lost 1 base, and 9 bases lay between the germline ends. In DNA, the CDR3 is TGTGCCAGCAGCTTGAAAGGGGCTTCCTACGAGCAGTACTTC. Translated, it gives CASSLKGASYEQYF.

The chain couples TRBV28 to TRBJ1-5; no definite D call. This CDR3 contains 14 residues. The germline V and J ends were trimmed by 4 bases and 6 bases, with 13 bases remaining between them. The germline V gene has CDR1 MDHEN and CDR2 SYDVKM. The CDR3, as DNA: TGTGCCAGCAGTTCCCCCGCCGGGGTTCAGCCCCAGCATTTT. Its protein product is CASSSPAGVQPQHF. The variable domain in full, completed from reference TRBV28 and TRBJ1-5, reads DVKVTQSSRYLVKRTGEKVFLECVQDMDHENMFWYRQDPGLGLRLIYFSYDVKMKEKGDIPEGYSVSREKKERFSLILESASTNQTSMYLCASSSPAGVQPQHFGDGTRLSIL.

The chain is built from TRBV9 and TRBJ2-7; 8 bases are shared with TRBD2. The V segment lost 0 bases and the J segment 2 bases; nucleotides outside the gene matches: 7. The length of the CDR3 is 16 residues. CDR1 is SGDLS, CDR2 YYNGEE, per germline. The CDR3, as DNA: TGTGCCAGCAGCGTAGCGGGGGGGGCACGGCCCTACGAGCAGTACTTC. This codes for CASSVAGGARPYEQYF.

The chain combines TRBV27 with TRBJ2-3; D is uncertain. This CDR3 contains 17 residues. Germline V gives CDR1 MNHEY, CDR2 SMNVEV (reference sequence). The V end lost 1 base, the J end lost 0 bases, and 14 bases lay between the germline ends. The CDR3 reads CASSLFSDLDSTDTQYF. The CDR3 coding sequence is TGTGCCAGCAGTTTATTTAGTGACCTGGATAGCACAGATACGCAGTATTTT.

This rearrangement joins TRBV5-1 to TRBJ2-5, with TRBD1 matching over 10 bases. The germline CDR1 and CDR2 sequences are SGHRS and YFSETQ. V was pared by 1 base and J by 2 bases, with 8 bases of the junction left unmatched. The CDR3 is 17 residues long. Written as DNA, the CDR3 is TGCGCCAGCAGCTTGACAGGGGACAGGGGAGGGCAAGAGACCCAGTACTTC. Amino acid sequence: CASSLTGDRGGQETQYF. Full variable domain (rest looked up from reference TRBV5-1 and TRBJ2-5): KAGVTQTPRYLIKTRGQQVTLSCSPISGHRSVSWYQQTPGQGLQFLFEYFSETQRNKGNFPGRFSGRQFSNSRSEMNVSTLELGDSALYLCASSLTGDRGGQETQYFGPGTRLLVL.

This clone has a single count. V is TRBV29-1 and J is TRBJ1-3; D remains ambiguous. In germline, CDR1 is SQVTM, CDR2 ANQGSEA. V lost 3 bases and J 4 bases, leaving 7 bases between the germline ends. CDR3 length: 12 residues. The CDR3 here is CSVESPGNTIYF. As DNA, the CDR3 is TGCAGCGTTGAGTCTCCGGGAAACACCATATATTTT.

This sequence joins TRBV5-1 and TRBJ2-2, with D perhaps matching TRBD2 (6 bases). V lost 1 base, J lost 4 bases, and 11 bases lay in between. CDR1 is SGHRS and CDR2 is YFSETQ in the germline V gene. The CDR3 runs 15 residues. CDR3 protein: CASSLSGGSTGELFF. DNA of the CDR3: TGCGCCAGCAGCTTGTCCGGGGGAAGCACCGGGGAGCTGTTTTTT.

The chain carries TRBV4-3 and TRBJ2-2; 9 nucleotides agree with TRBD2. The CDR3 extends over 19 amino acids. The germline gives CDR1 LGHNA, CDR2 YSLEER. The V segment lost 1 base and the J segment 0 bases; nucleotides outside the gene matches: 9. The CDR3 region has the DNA TGCGCCAGCAGCCAAGTTATTTGGGCGGGGGGGCCGAACACCGGGGAGCTGTTTTTT. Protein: CASSQVIWAGGPNTGELFF.

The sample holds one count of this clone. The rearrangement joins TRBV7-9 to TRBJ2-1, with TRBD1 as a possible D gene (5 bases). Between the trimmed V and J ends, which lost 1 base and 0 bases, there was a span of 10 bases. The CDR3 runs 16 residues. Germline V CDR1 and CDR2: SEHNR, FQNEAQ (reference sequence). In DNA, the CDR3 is TGTGCCAGCAGCTTAGGTGGGGCCAGCTCCTACAATGAGCAGTTCTTC. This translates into CASSLGGASSYNEQFF.

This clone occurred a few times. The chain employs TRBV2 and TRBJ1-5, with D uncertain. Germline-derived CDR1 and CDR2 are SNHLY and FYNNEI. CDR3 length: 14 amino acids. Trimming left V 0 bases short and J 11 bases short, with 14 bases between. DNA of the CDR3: TGTGCCAGCAGTGAAGCGGTGGTCAGCAGGACCCAGCATTTT. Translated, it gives CASSEAVVSRTQHF.

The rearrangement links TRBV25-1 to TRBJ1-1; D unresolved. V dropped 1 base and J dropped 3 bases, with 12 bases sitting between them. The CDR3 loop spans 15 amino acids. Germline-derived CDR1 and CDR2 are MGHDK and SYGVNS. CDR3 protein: CASSEFETLHTEAFF. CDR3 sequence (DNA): TGTGCCAGCAGTGAATTCGAGACGCTCCACACTGAAGCTTTCTTT.

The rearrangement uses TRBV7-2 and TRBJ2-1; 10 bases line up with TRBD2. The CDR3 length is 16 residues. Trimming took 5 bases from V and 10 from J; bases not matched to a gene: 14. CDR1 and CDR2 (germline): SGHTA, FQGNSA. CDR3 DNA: TGTGCCAGCAGCCTATGGGAAGCGGGGGGGCGAGGGGAGCAGTTCTTC. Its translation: CASSLWEAGGRGEQFF.

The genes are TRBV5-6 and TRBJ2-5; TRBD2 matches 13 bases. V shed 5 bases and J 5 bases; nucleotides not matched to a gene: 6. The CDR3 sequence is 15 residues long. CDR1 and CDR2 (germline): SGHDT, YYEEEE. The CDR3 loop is CASSRTSGGFETQYF. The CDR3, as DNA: TGTGCCAGCAGTCGGACTAGCGGGGGTTTTGAGACCCAGTACTTC.

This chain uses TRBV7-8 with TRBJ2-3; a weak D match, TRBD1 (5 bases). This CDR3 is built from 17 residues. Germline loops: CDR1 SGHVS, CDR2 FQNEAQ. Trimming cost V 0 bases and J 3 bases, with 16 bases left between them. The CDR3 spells CASSLAGRGKGTDTQYF. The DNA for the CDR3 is TGTGCCAGCAGCTTAGCCGGGCGTGGAAAGGGGACAGATACGCAGTATTTT.

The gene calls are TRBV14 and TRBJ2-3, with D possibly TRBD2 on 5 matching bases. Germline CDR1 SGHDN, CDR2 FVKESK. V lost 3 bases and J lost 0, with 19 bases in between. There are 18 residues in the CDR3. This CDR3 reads CASSHAEASWFSTDTQYF. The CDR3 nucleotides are TGTGCCAGCAGCCATGCGGAGGCATCTTGGTTCAGCACAGATACGCAGTATTTT.

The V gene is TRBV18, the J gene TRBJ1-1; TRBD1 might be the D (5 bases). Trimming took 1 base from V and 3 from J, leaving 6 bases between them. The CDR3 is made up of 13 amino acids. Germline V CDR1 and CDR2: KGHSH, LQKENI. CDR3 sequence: CASSPLRDTEAFF. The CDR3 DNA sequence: TGTGCCAGCTCACCACTCAGGGACACTGAAGCTTTCTTT.

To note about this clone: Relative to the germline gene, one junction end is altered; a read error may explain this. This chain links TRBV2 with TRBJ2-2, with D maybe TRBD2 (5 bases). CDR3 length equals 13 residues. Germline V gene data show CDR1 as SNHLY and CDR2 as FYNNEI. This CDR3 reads CASSERSTGELLF. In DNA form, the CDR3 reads TGTGCCAGCAGTGAAAGGAGCACCGGGGAGCTGCTTTTT.

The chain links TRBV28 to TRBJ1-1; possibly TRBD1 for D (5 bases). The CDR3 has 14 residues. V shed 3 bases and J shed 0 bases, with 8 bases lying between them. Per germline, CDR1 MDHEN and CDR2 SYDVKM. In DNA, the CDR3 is TGTGCCAGCAGTTTGTCGACAGTGAACACTGAAGCTTTCTTT. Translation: CASSLSTVNTEAFF.

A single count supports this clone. CDR3 coding DNA: TGCGCCAGCAGCCAAGATTTGGGACAGGGGAGGCCCTACGAGCAGTACTTC. Translated: CASSQDLGQGRPYEQYF. This sequence joins TRBV4-1 and TRBJ2-7, with 10 bases that match TRBD1. V lost 0 bases to trimming and J lost 2 bases; unmatched junction nucleotides: 7. CDR1 is MGHRA and CDR2 is YSYEKL in the germline V gene. The CDR3 has 17 residues.

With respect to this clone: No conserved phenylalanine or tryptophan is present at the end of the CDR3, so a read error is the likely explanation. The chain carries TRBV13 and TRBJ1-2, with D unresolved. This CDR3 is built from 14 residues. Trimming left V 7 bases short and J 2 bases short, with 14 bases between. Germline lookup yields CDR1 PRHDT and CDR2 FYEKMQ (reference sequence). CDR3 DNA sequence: TGTGCCAGCACCCTGAACGGAAGGAACTATGGCTACACCCTC. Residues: CASTLNGRNYGYTL.

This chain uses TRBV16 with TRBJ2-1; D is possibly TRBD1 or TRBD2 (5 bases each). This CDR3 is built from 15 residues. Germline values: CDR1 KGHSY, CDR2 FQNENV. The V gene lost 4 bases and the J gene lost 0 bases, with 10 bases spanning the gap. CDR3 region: CASSRPGSSYNEQFF. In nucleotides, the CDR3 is TGTGCCAGCAGCCGTCCAGGGAGCTCCTACAATGAGCAGTTCTTC.